This T cell receptor beta chain was retrieved from a study of identical twins. The CDR3 is made up of 16 amino acids. The V segment lost 1 base and the J segment 4 bases; nucleotides outside the gene matches: 7. From germline, CDR1 is LGHNA and CDR2 YNFKEQ. TCRdb re-called the 5' RACE reads with MiXCR, one entry per CDR3 protein. The sample lists about 810,000 distinct CDR3 sequences; approximately 13% were seen once. The same specimen was also included in a second study, on yellow fever vaccine responses in identical twins.

This receptor was identified in a woman younger than 30 in good health. The sequenced material came from PBMCs. The chain combines TRBV4-2 with TRBJ1-1, with 9 bases aligning to TRBD1. This CDR3 reads CASSQGLTGGGTEAFF. The CDR3 bases are TGTGCCAGCAGCCAAGGTCTAACAGGGGGCGGCACTGAAGCTTTCTTT.